The 11 T cell receptor beta chains below were found in one sample sequenced in a study of blood T cell repertoires in COVID-19. Libraries were prepared by immunoSEQ multiplex PCR; TCRdb keeps only in-frame clonotypes and omits some of them. The table lists more than 250,000 clones, around 92% of them singletons. The specimen sequenced was peripheral blood. These receptors were obtained from a man aged 18 to 29 who had recovered from COVID-19.

The rearrangement links TRBV6-2 or TRBV6-3 to TRBJ2-3; D is possibly TRBD2 (5 bases). V was clipped by 0 bases and J by 3 bases, with 19 bases between them. CDR3 size: 18 residues. The germline V gene has CDR1 MNHEY and CDR2 SVGEGT. In DNA form, the CDR3 reads TGTGCCAGCAGTTACTCATTCCCCGGACTCGGGTATACAGATACGCAGTATTTT. Translation: CASSYSFPGLGYTDTQYF.

The V call is TRBV11-2, the J call TRBJ2-1, with unresolved D. The CDR3 extends over 13 amino acids. The germline V gene encodes CDR1 SGHAT and CDR2 FQNNGV. V was clipped by 6 bases and J by 5 bases, with 11 bases between them. The CDR3 spells CASRPAFDNEQFF. The CDR3 DNA is TGTGCCAGCAGGCCCGCGTTCGACAATGAGCAGTTCTTC.

CDR3 residues: CASSQVRGTGSPLHF. CDR3 DNA: TGTGCCAGCAGCCAAGTTAGAGGGACAGGATCACCCCTCCACTTT. The V and J genes are TRBV3-1 (or the pseudogene TRBV3-2) and TRBJ1-6, with 8 nucleotides matching TRBD1. The ends lost 1 base at V and 10 bases at J; junction bases unmatched: 6. The germline gives CDR1 LGHDT, CDR2 YNNKEL (reference sequence). The CDR3 has 15 residues.

V usage is TRBV29-1 and J usage is TRBJ2-5; 11 bases fit TRBD2. The length of the CDR3 is 17 residues. Germline CDR1 SQVTM, CDR2 ANQGSEA. Germline trimming cut 3 bases from V and 0 bases from J; bases unmatched to any gene: 9. CDR3 sequence reads: CSVDELAGEFYQETQYF. The CDR3 bases are TGCAGCGTTGACGAACTAGCGGGGGAATTCTACCAAGAGACCCAGTACTTC.

The chain employs TRBV7-2 and TRBJ1-2; D possibly corresponds to TRBD1 (6 bases). V was cut by 4 bases and J by 4 bases, with 13 bases left in between. CDR1 is SGHTA, CDR2 FQGNSA, per germline. This CDR3 comprises 14 residues. DNA of the CDR3: TGTGCCAGCAGCTCTTATCAGGGGCGCTATGGCTACACCTTC. This gives the protein CASSSYQGRYGYTF.

This sequence joins TRBV2 and TRBJ1-4, with D perhaps matching TRBD1 (5 bases). Germline V gene lookup returns CDR1 SNHLY and CDR2 FYNNEI. Trimming removed 1 base from V and 7 bases from J, with 10 bases in between. The CDR3 contains 14 residues. In DNA form, the CDR3 reads TGTGCCAGCAGTGAAGTCTGGAGGGGTGAAAAACTGTTTTTT. Translating gives CASSEVWRGEKLFF.

This clone came up once. The chain links TRBV9 to TRBJ1-1; 7 positions match TRBD1. Trimming removed 4 bases from V and 2 bases from J; junction bases left unmatched: 8. CDR1 SGDLS and CDR2 YYNGEE come from the germline V gene. The CDR3 runs 15 residues. CDR3 protein: CASSTTGAINTEAFF. CDR3 in DNA: TGTGCCAGCAGCACCACAGGGGCCATAAACACTGAAGCTTTCTTT.

This clone was seen a single time. This chain joins TRBV2 and TRBJ1-1; the D gene is possibly TRBD1 (6 bases). Germline values: CDR1 SNHLY, CDR2 FYNNEI. The CDR3 has 15 residues. V was cut by 6 bases and J by 5 bases, with 19 bases left in between. This chain's CDR3 is CASSARDTSGTEAFF. The CDR3 DNA follows: TGTGCCAGCAGCGCAAGGGACACTTCAGGGACTGAAGCTTTCTTT.

The genes are TRBV5-6 and TRBJ1-2; 9 bases line up with TRBD1. The CDR3 consists of 16 residues. Germline CDR1 SGHDT, CDR2 YYEEEE. Trimming took 1 base from V and 4 from J; bases not matched to a gene: 8. The CDR3 DNA is TGTGCCAGCAGCTTGCTCGGGACAGGGTCGAGCTATGGCTACACCTTC. It codes for CASSLLGTGSSYGYTF.

The gene calls are TRBV18 and TRBJ2-6; D remains unclear. Germline V gene lookup returns CDR1 KGHSH and CDR2 LQKENI. CDR3 length equals 15 residues. Trimming left V 5 bases short and J 0 bases short, with 8 bases between. The CDR3 DNA reads as TGTGCCAGCTCAGTGCAGAACTCTGGGGCCAACGTCCTGACTTTC. Translation: CASSVQNSGANVLTF.

The rearrangement links TRBV4-2 to TRBJ2-2; 11 bases fit TRBD2. This CDR3 spans 17 amino acids. Germline values: CDR1 LGHNA, CDR2 YNFKEQ. V shed 0 bases, J shed 6 bases, and the junction held 6 bases outside the gene matches. The CDR3 reads CASSQELTSGGSGELFF. CDR3 bases: TGTGCCAGCAGCCAAGAGTTAACTAGCGGGGGTTCCGGGGAGCTGTTTTTT.